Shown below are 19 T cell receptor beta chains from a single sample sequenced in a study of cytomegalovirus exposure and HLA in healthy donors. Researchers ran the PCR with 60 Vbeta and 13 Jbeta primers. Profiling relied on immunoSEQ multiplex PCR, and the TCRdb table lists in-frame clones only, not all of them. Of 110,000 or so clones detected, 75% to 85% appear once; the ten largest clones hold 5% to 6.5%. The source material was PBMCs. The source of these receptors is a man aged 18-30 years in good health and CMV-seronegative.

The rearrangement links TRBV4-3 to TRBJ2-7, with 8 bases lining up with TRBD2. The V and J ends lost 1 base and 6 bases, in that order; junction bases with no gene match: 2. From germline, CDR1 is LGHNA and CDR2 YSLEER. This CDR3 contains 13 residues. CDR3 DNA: TGCGCCAGCAGCCAAGCGCTAGCGGGCGAGCAGTACTTC. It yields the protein CASSQALAGEQYF.

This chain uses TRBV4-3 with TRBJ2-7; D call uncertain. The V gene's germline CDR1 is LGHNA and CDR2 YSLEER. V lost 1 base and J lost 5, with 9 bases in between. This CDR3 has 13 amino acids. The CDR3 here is CASSQGPLDEQYF. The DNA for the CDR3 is TGCGCCAGCAGCCAAGGGCCCTTGGACGAGCAGTACTTC.

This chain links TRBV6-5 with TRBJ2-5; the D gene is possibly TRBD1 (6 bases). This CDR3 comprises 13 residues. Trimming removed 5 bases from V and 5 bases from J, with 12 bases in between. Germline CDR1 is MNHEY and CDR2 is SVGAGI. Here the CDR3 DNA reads TGTGCCAGCAGTACAGGGCTGTGGGAGACCCAGTACTTC. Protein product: CASSTGLWETQYF.

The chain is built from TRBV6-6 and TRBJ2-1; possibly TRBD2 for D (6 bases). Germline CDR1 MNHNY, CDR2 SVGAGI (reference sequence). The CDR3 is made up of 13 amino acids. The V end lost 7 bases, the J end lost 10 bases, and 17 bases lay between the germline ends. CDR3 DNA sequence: TGTGCCAGCACCGGCGGGAAGAACCTAGAGCAGTTCTTC. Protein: CASTGGKNLEQFF.

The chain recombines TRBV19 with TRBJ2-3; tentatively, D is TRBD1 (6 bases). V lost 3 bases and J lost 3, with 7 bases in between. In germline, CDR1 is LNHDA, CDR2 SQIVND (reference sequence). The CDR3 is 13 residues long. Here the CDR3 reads CASSIGQTDTQYF. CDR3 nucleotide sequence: TGTGCCAGTAGTATCGGACAGACAGATACGCAGTATTTT.

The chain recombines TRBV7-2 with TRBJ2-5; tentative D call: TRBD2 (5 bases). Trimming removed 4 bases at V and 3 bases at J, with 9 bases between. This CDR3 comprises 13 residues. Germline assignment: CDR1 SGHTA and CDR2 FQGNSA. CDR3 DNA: TGTGCCAGCAGCTCCTCTAGCAAAGAGACCCAGTACTTC. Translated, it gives CASSSSSKETQYF.

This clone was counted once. The DNA of the CDR3 is TGTGCTAGTGGTCCTCAGACCGGGGAGCTGTTTTTT. Amino acids: CASGPQTGELFF. This chain joins TRBV12-5 and TRBJ2-2, with D hard to call. The CDR3 covers 12 residues. In germline, CDR1 is LGHNT, CDR2 FRNRAP. Deletions cut 5 bases from V and 5 bases from J, with 6 bases between.

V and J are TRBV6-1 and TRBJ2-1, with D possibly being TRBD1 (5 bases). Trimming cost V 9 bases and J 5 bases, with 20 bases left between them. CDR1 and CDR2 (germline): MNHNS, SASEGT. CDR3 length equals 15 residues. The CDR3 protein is CASVTAGAHHNEQFF. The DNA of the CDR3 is TGTGCCAGTGTGACAGCAGGCGCCCACCACAATGAGCAGTTCTTC.

CDR3 sequence reads: CASSIRGSDIGNTIYF. The CDR3 DNA is TGTGCCAGTAGTATAAGGGGGTCGGACATTGGAAACACCATATATTTT. The V gene is TRBV19, the J gene TRBJ1-3; maybe TRBD1 (6 bases). Per the germline V gene, CDR1 is LNHDA and CDR2 is SQIVND (reference sequence). The germline V and J ends were trimmed by 2 bases and 3 bases, with 14 bases remaining between them. The CDR3 runs 16 residues. The variable domain in full, completed from reference TRBV19 and TRBJ1-3, reads DGGITQSPKYLFRKEGQNVTLSCEQNLNHDAMYWYRQDPGQGLRLIYYSQIVNDFQKGDIAEGYSVSREKKESFPLTVTSAQKNPTAFYLCASSIRGSDIGNTIYFGEGSWLTVV.

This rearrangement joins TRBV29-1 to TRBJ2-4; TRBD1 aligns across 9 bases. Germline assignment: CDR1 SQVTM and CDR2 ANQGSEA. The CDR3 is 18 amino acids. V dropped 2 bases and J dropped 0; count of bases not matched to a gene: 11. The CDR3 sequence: CSVELVLDRGQAKNIQYF. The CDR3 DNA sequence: TGCAGCGTTGAACTGGTATTGGACAGGGGTCAAGCCAAAAACATTCAGTACTTC.

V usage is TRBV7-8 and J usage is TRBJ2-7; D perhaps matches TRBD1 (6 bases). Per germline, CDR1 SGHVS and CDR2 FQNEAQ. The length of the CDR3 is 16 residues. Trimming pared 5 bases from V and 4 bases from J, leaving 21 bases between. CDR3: CASSRLLPGQLYEQYF. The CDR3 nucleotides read TGTGCCAGCAGCCGCCTTTTACCGGGACAACTATACGAGCAGTACTTC.

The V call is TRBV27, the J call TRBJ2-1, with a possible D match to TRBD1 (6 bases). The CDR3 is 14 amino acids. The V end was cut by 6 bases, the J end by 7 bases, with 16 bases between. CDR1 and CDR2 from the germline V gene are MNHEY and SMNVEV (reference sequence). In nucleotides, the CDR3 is TGTGCCAGCAGGGAACAGGGTTTTGGAAATGAGCAGTTCTTC. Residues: CASREQGFGNEQFF.

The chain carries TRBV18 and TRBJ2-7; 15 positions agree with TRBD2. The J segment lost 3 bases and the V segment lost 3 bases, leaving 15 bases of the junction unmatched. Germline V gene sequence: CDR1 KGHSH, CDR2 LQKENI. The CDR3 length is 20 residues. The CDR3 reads CASSPRGTSGRPSEYYEQYF. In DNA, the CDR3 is TGTGCCAGCTCACCCCGAGGGACTAGCGGGAGGCCCTCGGAGTACTACGAGCAGTACTTC.

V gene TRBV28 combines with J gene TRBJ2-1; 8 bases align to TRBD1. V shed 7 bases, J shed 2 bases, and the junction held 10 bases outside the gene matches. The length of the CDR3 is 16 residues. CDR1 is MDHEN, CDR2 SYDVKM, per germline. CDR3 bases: TGTGCCAGCACAGGGGGCGCGGCGGCGGCCTACAATGAGCAGTTCTTC. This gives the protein CASTGGAAAAYNEQFF.

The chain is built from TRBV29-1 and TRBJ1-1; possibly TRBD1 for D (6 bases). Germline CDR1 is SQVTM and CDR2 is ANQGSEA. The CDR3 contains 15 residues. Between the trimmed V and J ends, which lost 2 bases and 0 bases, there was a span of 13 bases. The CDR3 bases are TGCAGCGTTGAAAGGGGGGGAGCGGTGAACACTGAAGCTTTCTTT. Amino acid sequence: CSVERGGAVNTEAFF.

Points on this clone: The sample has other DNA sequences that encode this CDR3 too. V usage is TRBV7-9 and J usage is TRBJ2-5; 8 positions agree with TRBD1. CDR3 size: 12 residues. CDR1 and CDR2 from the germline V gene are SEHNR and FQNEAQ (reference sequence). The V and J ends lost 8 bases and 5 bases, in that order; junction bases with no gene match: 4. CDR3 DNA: TGTGCCAGCCGCGGACAGGGTGAGACCCAGTACTTC. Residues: CASRGQGETQYF.

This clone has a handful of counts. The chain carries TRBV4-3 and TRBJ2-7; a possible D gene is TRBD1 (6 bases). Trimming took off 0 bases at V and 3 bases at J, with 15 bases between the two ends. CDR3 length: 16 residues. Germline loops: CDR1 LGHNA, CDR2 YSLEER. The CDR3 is CASSQDSEGRGYEQYF. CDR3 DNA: TGCGCCAGCAGCCAAGACTCAGAGGGCAGGGGCTACGAGCAGTACTTC.

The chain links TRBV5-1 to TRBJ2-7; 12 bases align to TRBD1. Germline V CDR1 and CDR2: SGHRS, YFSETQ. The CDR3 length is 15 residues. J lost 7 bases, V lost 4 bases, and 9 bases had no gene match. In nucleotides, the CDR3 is TGCGCCAGCAGCCGGCCGGGACAGGGGGCGTGGGAGCAGTACTTC. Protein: CASSRPGQGAWEQYF.

In nucleotides, the CDR3 is TGCGCCAGCAGCTTGGGGTCGGGGGGCACCGAAAACACCATATATTTT. It specifies CASSLGSGGTENTIYF. The chain joins TRBV5-1 to TRBJ1-3; D perhaps matches TRBD1 (6 bases). The CDR3 sequence is 16 residues long. Germline CDR1 and CDR2: SGHRS and YFSETQ. V lost 0 bases, J lost 6 bases, and 16 bases lay in between.